This TCR beta chain was retrieved from a study of shared clonotypes between healthy human individuals. CD4+ cells were split into CD45RA+ naive and CD45RA-negative memory subsets. In the source study's methods: Filtering was not the same, since immunoSEQ gave junction-only sequences without quality scores. Profiling relied on immunoSEQ multiplex PCR, and the TCRdb table lists in-frame clones only, not all of them. For V, J and clone size, that table is used; D and trimming come from the DNA. The table has about 1,500,000 clones, roughly 97% seen once. This CDR3 contains 15 residues. Germline V gene data show CDR1 as KGHSH and CDR2 as LQKENI. The V end lost 6 bases, the J end lost 0 bases, and 9 bases lay between the germline ends.

The source is a man aged 25-40 years in good health. Sequencing used naive CD4+ T cells sorted from blood. Subset meaning: CD45RA+ positively selected. The genes are TRBV18 and TRBJ2-6, with D possibly being TRBD1 (6 bases). In nucleotides, the CDR3 is TGTGCCAGCTCGGGGGCCCTCTCTGGGGCCAACGTCCTGACTTTC. This encodes CASSGALSGANVLTF.